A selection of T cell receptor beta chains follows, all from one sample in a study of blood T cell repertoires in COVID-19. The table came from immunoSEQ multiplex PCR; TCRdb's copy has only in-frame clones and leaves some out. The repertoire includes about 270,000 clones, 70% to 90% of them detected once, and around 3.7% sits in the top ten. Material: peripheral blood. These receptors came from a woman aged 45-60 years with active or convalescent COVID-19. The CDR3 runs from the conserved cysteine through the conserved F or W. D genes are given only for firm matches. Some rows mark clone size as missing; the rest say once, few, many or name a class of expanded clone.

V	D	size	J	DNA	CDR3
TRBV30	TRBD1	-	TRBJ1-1	TGTGCCTGGAAGACAGGGGCGGAAACCACTGAAGCTTTCTTT	CAWKTGAETTEAFF
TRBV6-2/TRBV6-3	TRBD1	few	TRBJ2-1	TGTGCCAGCAGTGACAGGGCTAGGGCTAGCTCCTACAATGAGCAGTTCTTC	CASSDRARASSYNEQFF
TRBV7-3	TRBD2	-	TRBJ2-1	TGTGCCAGCAGCTTATTGCGGGGGAGCTCCTACAATGAGCAGTTCTTC	CASSLLRGSSYNEQFF
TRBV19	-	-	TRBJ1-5	TGTGCCAGTAGTATAGATAGGGGTTACAATCAGCCCCAGCATTTT	CASSIDRGYNQPQHF
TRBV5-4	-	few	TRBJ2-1	TGTGCCAGCAGCTTGGGCTTCCAGACGGGGTACAATGAGCAGTTCTTC	CASSLGFQTGYNEQFF
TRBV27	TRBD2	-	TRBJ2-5	TGTGCCAGCACCCCTGGGGTCGAGGAGCGGGAGGGTTTGTTGGAGACCCAGTACTTC	CASTPGVEEREGLLETQYF
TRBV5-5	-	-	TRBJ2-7	TGTGCCAGCAGGAGACAGGCAACCTACGAGCAGTACTTC	CASRRQATYEQYF
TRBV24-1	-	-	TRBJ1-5	TGTGCCACCAGTGAGGGCTATAATCAGCCCCAGCATTTT	CATSEGYNQPQHF
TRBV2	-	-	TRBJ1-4	TGTGCCAGCAGTCAGACATCAGGGGTGGGTGAAAAACTGTTTTTT	CASSQTSGVGEKLFF
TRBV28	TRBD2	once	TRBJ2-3	TGTGCCAGCAGTTTACGGTTTTGGCGGGAGAGAAGCACAGATACGCAGTATTTT	CASSLRFWRERSTDTQYF
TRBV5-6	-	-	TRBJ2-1	TGTGCCAGCAGCTTGTGGGTCGGGAGTTCCGGCAATGAGCAGTTCTTC	CASSLWVGSSGNEQFF
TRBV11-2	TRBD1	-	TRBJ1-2	TGTGCCAGCAACGCAGGGGGCGGCTATGGCTACACCTTC	CASNAGGGYGYTF
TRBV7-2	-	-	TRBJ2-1	TGTGCCAGCAGCTTAGAGACTTTCAATGAGCAGTTCTTC	CASSLETFNEQFF
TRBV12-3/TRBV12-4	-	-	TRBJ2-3	TGTGCCAGCAGTTTGAGAGGTACGCAGTATTTT	CASSLRGTQYF
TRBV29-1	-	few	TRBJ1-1	TGCAGCGCTGCAGGGCCCAGGGACACTGAAGCTTTCTTT	CSAAGPRDTEAFF
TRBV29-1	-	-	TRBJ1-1	TGCAGCGCCGCCCCGGGGTGGGCAATGAACACTGAAGCTTTCTTT	CSAAPGWAMNTEAFF
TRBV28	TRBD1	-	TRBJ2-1	TGTGCCAGCAGTATCGTTAGGGGGCGCAATGAGCAGTTCTTC	CASSIVRGRNEQFF
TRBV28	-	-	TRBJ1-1	TGTGCCAGCAGTCGATTTGGGGGGGGGAACACTGAAGCTTTCTTT	CASSRFGGGNTEAFF
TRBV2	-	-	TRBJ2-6	TGTGCCAGCAGCCTACAGGGCTCTGGGGCCAACGTCCTGACTTTC	CASSLQGSGANVLTF
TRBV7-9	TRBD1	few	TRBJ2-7	TGTGCCAGCAGCTTAGGAGCAGGGGGCAGGGGTGTTGACGAGCAGTACTTC	CASSLGAGGRGVDEQYF
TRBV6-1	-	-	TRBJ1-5	TGTGCCAGCAGTGAAGATGGTAACAGGGCGAACCAGCCCCAGCATTTT	CASSEDGNRANQPQHF
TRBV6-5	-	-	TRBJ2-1	TGTGCCAGCAATAGTATCAGGGGGGCTGAGCAGTTCTTC	CASNSIRGAEQFF
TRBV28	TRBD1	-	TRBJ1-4	TGTGCCAGCAGTTTATTGACAGGGTCGGGTGAAAAACTGTTTTTT	CASSLLTGSGEKLFF
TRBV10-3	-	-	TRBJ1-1	TGTGCCATCAGTGAGTCCAGGGGCGTGAACACTGAAGCTTTCTTT	CAISESRGVNTEAFF
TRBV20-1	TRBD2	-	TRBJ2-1	TGCAGTGCTAGTTATAGCGGGGCTTACAATGAGCAGTTCTTC	CSASYSGAYNEQFF
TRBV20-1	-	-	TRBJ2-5	TGCAGTGCTAGTCGGCCAGGATTTCAAGAGACCCAGTACTTC	CSASRPGFQETQYF
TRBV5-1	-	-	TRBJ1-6	TGCGCCAGCAGCCCGACAGAGGATAATTCACCCCTCCACTTT	CASSPTEDNSPLHF
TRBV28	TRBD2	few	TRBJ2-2	TGTGCCAGCAGTTTAGCCCGGGGGGGTACCGGGGAGCTGTTTTTT	CASSLARGGTGELFF
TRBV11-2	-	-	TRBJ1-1	TGTGCCAGCAGCTTACTAAGCATGAACACTGAAGCTTTCTTT	CASSLLSMNTEAFF
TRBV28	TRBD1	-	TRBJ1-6	TGTGCCAGCAGCGATTACGACAGGGGACTCCTCCACTTT	CASSDYDRGLLHF